These 31 T cell receptor beta chains came from one sample sequenced in a study of blood T cell repertoires in COVID-19. Some clones are missing from TCRdb's copy, which holds only in-frame ones; the method was immunoSEQ multiplex PCR. The sample yields about 42,000 clones, approximately 91% seen once. Sequenced: peripheral blood. The receptors shown here come from a human donor in a cohort sampled during active COVID-19.

This clone has more than one count but fewer than ten. The chain uses TRBV19 and TRBJ1-2; D is unclear. CDR3 length: 13 amino acids. CDR1 and CDR2 (germline): LNHDA, SQIVND (reference sequence). The V gene lost 7 bases and the J gene lost 2 bases, with 11 bases spanning the gap. CDR3: CASNNRANYGYTF. CDR3 nucleotide sequence: TGTGCCAGTAATAACAGAGCCAACTATGGCTACACCTTC.

This chain joins TRBV7-8 and TRBJ2-7; D call uncertain. Trimming left V 1 base short and J 0 bases short, with 7 bases between. The CDR3 has 14 residues. CDR1 is SGHVS and CDR2 is FQNEAQ in the germline V gene. In DNA, the CDR3 is TGTGCCAGCAGCTTAGGCAGACTCTCCTACGAGCAGTACTTC. Translating gives CASSLGRLSYEQYF.

For this clone: One end of the junction fails to match germline, which may point to a read error. V gene TRBV7-7 combines with J gene TRBJ1-1; D call uncertain. CDR1 SSHAT and CDR2 FNYEAQ come from the germline V gene (reference sequence). This CDR3 comprises 13 residues. Written as DNA, the CDR3 is TGTGCTAGCAGCTCGGGAAGGAACACTGAAGCTTTCTTT. Amino acid sequence: CASSSGRNTEAFF.

The chain is built from TRBV27 and TRBJ1-2; maybe TRBD1 (6 bases). CDR1 MNHEY and CDR2 SMNVEV come from the germline V gene (reference sequence). V was cut by 6 bases and J by 6 bases, with 17 bases left in between. The CDR3 is 14 amino acids. In DNA form, the CDR3 reads TGTGCCAGCAGGGCCCAGACAGGTTTCGATGGCTACACCTTC. This codes for CASRAQTGFDGYTF.

V is TRBV13 and J is TRBJ1-2; 7 bases are shared with TRBD1. CDR1 is PRHDT and CDR2 is FYEKMQ in the germline V gene (reference sequence). This CDR3 region has 17 residues. V lost 4 bases and J lost 3; bases outside the gene matches: 14. The CDR3 DNA reads TGTGCCAGCAGCTCCTACTCGGGACAGAGACTCGACTATGGCTACACCTTC. It encodes CASSSYSGQRLDYGYTF.

The chain employs TRBV29-1 and TRBJ2-7, with D perhaps TRBD2 (5 bases). The CDR3 length is 13 residues. V was clipped by 4 bases and J by 9 bases, with 19 bases between them. The germline V gene has CDR1 SQVTM and CDR2 ANQGSEA. In DNA, the CDR3 is TGCAGCGTTGTTGAGGGAACGGGGATCCGGCAGTACTTC. This gives the protein CSVVEGTGIRQYF.

The gene calls are TRBV19 and TRBJ1-5; the D gene is possibly TRBD1 (6 bases). The CDR3 sequence is 16 residues long. CDR1 and CDR2 from the germline V gene are LNHDA and SQIVND (reference sequence). V shed 3 bases and J shed 3 bases, with 15 bases lying between them. The CDR3 DNA follows: TGTGCCAGTAGTATCCACAGGGATACCTACAATCAGCCCCAGCATTTT. It translates to CASSIHRDTYNQPQHF.

The rearrangement joins TRBV18 to TRBJ1-1; a weak D match, TRBD1 (5 bases). Germline loops: CDR1 KGHSH, CDR2 LQKENI. The V and J ends lost 2 bases and 3 bases respectively, with 7 bases between them. The CDR3 contains 13 residues. The CDR3 DNA is TGTGCCAGCTCACCAGGGGCCGACACTGAAGCTTTCTTT. Its translation is CASSPGADTEAFF.

The chain couples TRBV5-1 to TRBJ1-2, with a weak D call TRBD1 (6 bases). Germline lookup yields CDR1 SGHRS and CDR2 YFSETQ. CDR3 size: 14 residues. V dropped 0 bases and J dropped 6 bases, with 12 bases sitting between them. The CDR3: CASSLAAGDNGYTF. CDR3 nucleotide sequence: TGCGCCAGCAGCTTGGCGGCAGGGGACAATGGCTACACCTTC.

The CDR3 sequence: CASRQTGNYGYTF. CDR3 bases: TGTGCCAGCAGACAGACAGGGAACTATGGCTACACCTTC. The chain recombines TRBV12-3 or TRBV12-4 with TRBJ1-2, with 7 bases identical to TRBD1. The length of the CDR3 is 13 residues. The trim removed 6 bases at V and 2 bases at J, leaving 3 bases unmatched.

This clone was seen once. CDR3 protein: CASSPGGQGSGNQPQHF. In DNA, the CDR3 is TGTGCCAGCAGCCCTGGGGGACAGGGCAGCGGCAATCAGCCCCAGCATTTT. The chain recombines TRBV5-6 with TRBJ1-5; 9 bases line up with TRBD1. CDR1 is SGHDT, CDR2 YYEEEE, per germline. Trimming at V came to 4 bases and at J to 2 bases, leaving 10 bases not matched to a gene. CDR3 length: 17 amino acids. Variable domain in full (rest from reference TRBV5-6 and TRBJ1-5): DAGVTQSPTHLIKTRGQQVTLRCSPKSGHDTVSWYQQALGQGPQFIFQYYEEEERQRGNFPDRFSGHQFPNYSSELNVNALLLGDSALYLCASSPGGQGSGNQPQHFGDGTRLSIL.

The chain joins TRBV7-2 to TRBJ2-3; 13 bases fit TRBD2. CDR1 is SGHTA and CDR2 is FQGNSA in the germline V gene. CDR3 length: 16 amino acids. The J segment lost 1 base and the V segment lost 5 bases, leaving 3 bases of the junction unmatched. The CDR3 nucleotides are TGTGCCAGCAGCCCTGGACTAGCGGGGGGCACAGATACGCAGTATTTT. It yields the protein CASSPGLAGGTDTQYF.

This clone was seen a single time. The CDR3 nucleotides are TGCGCCAGCAGCTCGGGGACAGGGGGCTATAATTCACCCCTCCACTTT. It encodes CASSSGTGGYNSPLHF. The chain has TRBV5-1 and TRBJ1-6; 11 positions agree with TRBD1. The CDR3 is made up of 16 amino acids. The trim removed 3 bases at V and 3 bases at J, leaving 2 bases unmatched. Germline V gives CDR1 SGHRS, CDR2 YFSETQ.

The rearrangement uses TRBV11-3 and TRBJ1-1; D remains unclear. There are 13 residues in the CDR3. Germline V lookup: CDR1 SGHNT, CDR2 YENEEA. Trimming removed 5 bases from V and 1 base from J, with 8 bases in between. CDR3 sequence reads: CASSLTSNTEAFF. The CDR3 bases are TGTGCCAGCAGCCTGACATCGAACACTGAAGCTTTCTTT.

This chain joins TRBV5-3 and TRBJ2-7; D is perhaps TRBD1 (5 bases). TRBV5-3 is an ORF, and what it does is uncertain. The CDR3 contains 14 residues. As DNA, the CDR3 is TGTGACCCGGCCGAGACAGCTTTCTCCTACGAGCAGTACTTC. This codes for CDPAETAFSYEQYF.

This chain joins TRBV6-6 and TRBJ2-7, with no clear D. CDR3 length: 11 amino acids. Deletions cut 6 bases from V and 3 bases from J, with 6 bases between. Germline CDR1 reads MNHNY; CDR2 reads SVGAGI (reference sequence). The CDR3 region has the DNA TGTGCCAGCAGCCTAATCTACGAGCAGTACTTC. Translation: CASSLIYEQYF.

This clone was picked up one time. The V call is TRBV27, the J call TRBJ2-2; TRBD1 matches 7 bases. The CDR3 is made up of 14 amino acids. Per germline, CDR1 MNHEY and CDR2 SMNVEV (reference sequence). With 8 bases clipped from V and 5 bases from J, the junction kept 8 bases outside the gene matches. DNA of the CDR3: TGTGCCAGCCAACGTAACAGGGGTACCGGGGAGCTGTTTTTT. Translation gives CASQRNRGTGELFF.

V is TRBV5-1 and J is TRBJ1-3; D not certain. The CDR3 runs to 17 residues. Deletions cut 2 bases from V and 2 bases from J, with 17 bases between. Germline V lookup: CDR1 SGHRS, CDR2 YFSETQ. As DNA, the CDR3 is TGCGCCAGCAGCTTTAGCGCGTCGGCCAAGCCTGGAAACACCATATATTTT. Translation: CASSFSASAKPGNTIYF. Based on the CDR3 plus reference TRBV5-1 and TRBJ1-3, the full variable domain is KAGVTQTPRYLIKTRGQQVTLSCSPISGHRSVSWYQQTPGQGLQFLFEYFSETQRNKGNFPGRFSGRQFSNSRSEMNVSTLELGDSALYLCASSFSASAKPGNTIYFGEGSWLTVV.

The chain has TRBV19 and TRBJ1-1; D may be TRBD1 (5 bases). From germline, CDR1 is LNHDA and CDR2 SQIVND (reference sequence). The CDR3 has 15 amino acids. V lost 5 bases, J lost 5 bases, and 18 bases lay in between. The CDR3 reads CASSPSGPQGTEAFF. The CDR3, as DNA: TGTGCCAGTAGTCCCTCAGGACCCCAGGGAACTGAAGCTTTCTTT. The entire variable domain, with the rest obtained from reference TRBV19 and TRBJ1-1, is as follows: DGGITQSPKYLFRKEGQNVTLSCEQNLNHDAMYWYRQDPGQGLRLIYYSQIVNDFQKGDIAEGYSVSREKKESFPLTVTSAQKNPTAFYLCASSPSGPQGTEAFFGQGTRLTVV.

This clone was observed once. The rearrangement links TRBV12-3 or TRBV12-4 to TRBJ2-7, with D perhaps TRBD2 (5 bases). This CDR3 is built from 11 residues. Trimming took 6 bases from V and 4 from J, leaving 7 bases between them. CDR3 sequence reads: CASSRGYEQYF. CDR3 nucleotides: TGTGCCAGCAGCCGAGGGTACGAGCAGTACTTC.

This chain connects TRBV11-2 to TRBJ2-1; D perhaps matches TRBD2 (7 bases). V was trimmed by 5 bases and J by 0 bases, leaving 14 bases between them. This CDR3 has 16 amino acids. The germline V gene has CDR1 SGHAT and CDR2 FQNNGV. As DNA, the CDR3 is TGTGCCAGCAGCAGAGAGCGGGGACACTCCTACAATGAGCAGTTCTTC. It translates to CASSRERGHSYNEQFF.

This clone was picked up one time. The rearrangement uses TRBV5-8 and TRBJ1-5; possibly TRBD1 for D (6 bases). The CDR3 is 14 amino acids. With 4 bases removed from V and 1 base from J, the gap between germline ends came to 9 bases. Germline CDR1 and CDR2: SGHTS and YDEGEE. DNA for the CDR3: TGTGCCAGCAGCAGGGACAACAGCAATCAGCCCCAGCATTTT. The encoded protein is CASSRDNSNQPQHF.

This clone was seen a handful of times. V usage is TRBV11-2 and J usage is TRBJ1-4, with 7 bases aligning to TRBD1. This CDR3 spans 14 amino acids. Per the germline V gene, CDR1 is SGHAT and CDR2 is FQNNGV. The V gene end was trimmed by 5 bases and the J gene end by 5 bases; junction bases not matched to a gene: 5. CDR3 sequence reads: CASSMDRKNEKLFF. The CDR3 DNA reads as TGTGCCAGCAGCATGGACAGGAAGAATGAAAAACTGTTTTTT.

The V gene is TRBV2, the J gene TRBJ1-5, with D perhaps TRBD1 (6 bases). Germline CDR1 and CDR2: SNHLY and FYNNEI. V was pared by 6 bases and J by 7 bases, with 19 bases between. The CDR3 extends over 15 amino acids. The CDR3 region is CASRAREGGNQPQHF. The CDR3 DNA reads as TGTGCCAGCAGAGCCCGGGAGGGGGGTAACCAGCCCCAGCATTTT.

This chain connects TRBV2 to TRBJ1-1; D possibly corresponds to TRBD1 (6 bases). V was clipped by 3 bases and J by 8 bases, with 16 bases between them. Per germline, CDR1 SNHLY and CDR2 FYNNEI. The CDR3 extends over 14 amino acids. The CDR3 reads CASSDRGQSSEAFF. CDR3 coding DNA: TGTGCCAGCAGTGACAGGGGCCAAAGCTCGGAAGCTTTCTTT.

The CDR3 region is CASSVSLNTEAFF. The CDR3 DNA reads as TGTGCCAGCAGCGTTAGCTTGAACACTGAAGCTTTCTTT. The rearrangement uses TRBV9 and TRBJ1-1, with D unclear. CDR3 length: 13 amino acids. V was trimmed by 2 bases and J by 0 bases, leaving 5 bases between them. CDR1 is SGDLS, CDR2 YYNGEE, per germline. The variable domain in full, with the rest retrieved from reference TRBV9 and TRBJ1-1, is DSGVTQTPKHLITATGQRVTLRCSPRSGDLSVYWYQQSLDQGLQFLIQYYNGEERAKGNILERFSAQQFPDLHSELNLSSLELGDSALYFCASSVSLNTEAFFGQGTRLTVV.

The chain recombines TRBV29-1 with TRBJ1-1, with D unclear. The germline V gene encodes CDR1 SQVTM and CDR2 ANQGSEA. V was trimmed by 0 bases and J by 6 bases, leaving 14 bases between them. This CDR3 comprises 14 residues. CDR3 sequence (DNA): TGCAGCGTTGAAGATCCAGGAGGTGACCCTGAAGCTTTCTTT. It yields the protein CSVEDPGGDPEAFF.

The chain recombines TRBV4-3 with TRBJ1-2; weak D call: TRBD1 (6 bases). Germline V gives CDR1 LGHNA, CDR2 YSLEER. The germline V and J ends were trimmed by 0 bases and 2 bases, with 13 bases remaining between them. CDR3 length: 16 amino acids. The DNA of the CDR3 is TGCGCCAGCAGCCAAGATCTTTGGGGGCTGAACTATGGCTACACCTTC. Amino acids: CASSQDLWGLNYGYTF.

The CDR3 region has the DNA TGTGCCAGCACCGGGACTAACTATGGCTACACCTTC. The encoded protein is CASTGTNYGYTF. This rearrangement joins TRBV2 to TRBJ1-2; D not certain. The V end was cut by 7 bases, the J end by 0 bases, with 6 bases between. The length of the CDR3 is 12 residues. Germline V gives CDR1 SNHLY, CDR2 FYNNEI.

The chain joins TRBV7-2 to TRBJ2-7; D perhaps matches TRBD2 (6 bases). This CDR3 is built from 13 residues. The V end was cut by 3 bases, the J end by 2 bases, with 8 bases between. From germline, CDR1 is SGHTA and CDR2 FQGNSA. The DNA for the CDR3 is TGTGCCAGCAGCTTCCTAGCGACCTACGAGCAGTACTTC. This sequence encodes CASSFLATYEQYF.

The chain links TRBV4-2 to TRBJ1-3; 8 nucleotides line up with TRBD1. CDR3 length: 15 residues. V was clipped by 4 bases and J by 8 bases; unmatched bases: 10. Germline V lookup: CDR1 LGHNA, CDR2 YNFKEQ. Here the CDR3 reads CASSPRIQGADTIYF. The CDR3 DNA sequence: TGTGCCAGCAGCCCGCGAATCCAGGGGGCTGACACCATATATTTT.